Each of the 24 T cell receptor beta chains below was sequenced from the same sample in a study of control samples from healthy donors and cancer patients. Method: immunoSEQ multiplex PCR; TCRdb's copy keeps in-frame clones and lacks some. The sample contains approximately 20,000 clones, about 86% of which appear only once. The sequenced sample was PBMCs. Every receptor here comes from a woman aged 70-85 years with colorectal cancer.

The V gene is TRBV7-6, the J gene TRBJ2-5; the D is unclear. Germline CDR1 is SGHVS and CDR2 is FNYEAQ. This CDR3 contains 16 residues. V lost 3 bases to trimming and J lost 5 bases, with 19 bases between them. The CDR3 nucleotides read TGTGCCAGCAGCTTTAGTGAAGCCAAATTGGAGGAGACCCAGTACTTC. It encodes CASSFSEAKLEETQYF.

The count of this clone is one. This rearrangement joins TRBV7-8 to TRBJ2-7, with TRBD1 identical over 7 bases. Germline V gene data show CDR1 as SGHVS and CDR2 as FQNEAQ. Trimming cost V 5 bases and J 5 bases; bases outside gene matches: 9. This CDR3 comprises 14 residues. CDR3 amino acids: CASSTRQGRNEQYF. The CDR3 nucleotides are TGTGCCAGCAGCACCCGACAGGGTCGCAACGAGCAGTACTTC.

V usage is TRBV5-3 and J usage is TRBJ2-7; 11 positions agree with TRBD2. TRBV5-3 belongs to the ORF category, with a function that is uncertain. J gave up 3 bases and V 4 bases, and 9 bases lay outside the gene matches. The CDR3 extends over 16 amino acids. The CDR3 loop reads CARSNRLAGFRYEQYF. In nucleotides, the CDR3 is TGTGCCAGAAGCAACCGACTAGCGGGATTCCGCTACGAGCAGTACTTC.

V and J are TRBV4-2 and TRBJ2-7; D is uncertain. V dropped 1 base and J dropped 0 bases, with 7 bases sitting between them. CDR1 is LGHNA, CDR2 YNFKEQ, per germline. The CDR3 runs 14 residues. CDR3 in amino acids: CASSQGHHSYEQYF. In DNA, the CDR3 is TGTGCCAGCAGCCAAGGCCACCACTCCTACGAGCAGTACTTC.

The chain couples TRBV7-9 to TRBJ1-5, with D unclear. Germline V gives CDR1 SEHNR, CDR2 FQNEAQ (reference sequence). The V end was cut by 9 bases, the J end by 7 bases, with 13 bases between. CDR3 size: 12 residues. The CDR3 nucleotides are TGTGCCAGTAATAGGGAAGAACAGCCCCAGCATTTT. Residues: CASNREEQPQHF.

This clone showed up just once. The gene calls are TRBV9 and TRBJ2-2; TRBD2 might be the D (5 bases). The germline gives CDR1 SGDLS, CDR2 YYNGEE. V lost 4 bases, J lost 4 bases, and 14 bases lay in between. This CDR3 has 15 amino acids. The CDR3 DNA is TGTGCCAGCAGCCTGGGCCCCGCGGGCACCGGGGAGCTGTTTTTT. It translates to CASSLGPAGTGELFF.

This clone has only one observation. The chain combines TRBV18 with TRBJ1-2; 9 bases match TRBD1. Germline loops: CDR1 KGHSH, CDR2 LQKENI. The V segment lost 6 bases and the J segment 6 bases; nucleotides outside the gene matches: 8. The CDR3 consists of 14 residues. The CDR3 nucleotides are TGTGCCAGCTCGGTAAACAGGGGGCACGATGGCTACACCTTC. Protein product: CASSVNRGHDGYTF. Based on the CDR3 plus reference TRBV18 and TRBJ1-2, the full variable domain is NAGVMQNPRHLVRRRGQEARLRCSPMKGHSHVYWYRQLPEEGLKFMVYLQKENIIDESGMPKERFSAEFPKEGPSILRIQQVVRGDSAAYFCASSVNRGHDGYTFGSGTRLTVV.

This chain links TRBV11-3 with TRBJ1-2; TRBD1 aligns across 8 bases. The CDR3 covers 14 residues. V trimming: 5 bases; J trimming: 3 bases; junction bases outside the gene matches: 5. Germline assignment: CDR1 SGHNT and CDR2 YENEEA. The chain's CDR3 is CASSPSQGDYGYTF. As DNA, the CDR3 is TGTGCCAGCAGCCCGTCACAGGGGGACTATGGCTACACCTTC.

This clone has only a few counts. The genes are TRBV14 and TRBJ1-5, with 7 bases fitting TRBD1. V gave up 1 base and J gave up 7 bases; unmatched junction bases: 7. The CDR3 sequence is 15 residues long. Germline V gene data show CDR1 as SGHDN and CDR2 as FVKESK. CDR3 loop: CASSQGQGNGQPQHF. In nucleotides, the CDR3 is TGTGCCAGCAGCCAAGGACAGGGAAACGGACAGCCCCAGCATTTT.

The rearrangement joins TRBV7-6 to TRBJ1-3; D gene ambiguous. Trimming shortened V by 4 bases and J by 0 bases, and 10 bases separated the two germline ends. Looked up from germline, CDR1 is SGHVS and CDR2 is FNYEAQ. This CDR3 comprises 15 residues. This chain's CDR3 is CASSSALSSGNTIYF. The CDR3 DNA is TGTGCCAGCAGCTCCGCTCTTAGCTCTGGAAACACCATATATTTT.

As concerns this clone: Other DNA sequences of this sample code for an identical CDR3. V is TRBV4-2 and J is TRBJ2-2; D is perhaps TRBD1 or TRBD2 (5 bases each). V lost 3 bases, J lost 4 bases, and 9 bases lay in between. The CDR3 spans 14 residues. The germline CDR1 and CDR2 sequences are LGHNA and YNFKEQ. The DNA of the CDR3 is TGTGCCAGCAGCCAGGATGGGGGCACCGGGGAGCTGTTTTTT. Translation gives CASSQDGGTGELFF.

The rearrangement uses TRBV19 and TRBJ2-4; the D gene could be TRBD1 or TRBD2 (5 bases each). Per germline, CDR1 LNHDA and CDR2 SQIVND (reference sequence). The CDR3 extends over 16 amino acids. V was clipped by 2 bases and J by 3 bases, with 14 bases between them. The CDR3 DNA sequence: TGTGCCAGTAGTATAAGTGGGGGATTGGGCAAAAACATTCAGTACTTC. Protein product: CASSISGGLGKNIQYF.

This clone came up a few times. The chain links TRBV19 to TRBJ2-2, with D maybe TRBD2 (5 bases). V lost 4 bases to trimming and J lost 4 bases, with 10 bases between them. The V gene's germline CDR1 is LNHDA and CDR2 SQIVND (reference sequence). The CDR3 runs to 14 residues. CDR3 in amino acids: CASSSIAGTGELFF. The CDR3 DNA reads TGTGCCAGTAGTAGCATTGCGGGCACCGGGGAGCTGTTTTTT.

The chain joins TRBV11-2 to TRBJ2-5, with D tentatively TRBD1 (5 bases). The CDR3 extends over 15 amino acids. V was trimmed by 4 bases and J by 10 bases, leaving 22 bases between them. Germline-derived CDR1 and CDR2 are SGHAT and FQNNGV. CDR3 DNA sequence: TGTGCCAGCAGCTCCCTGGGCAGGGTGCTTGATGGCCAGTACTTC. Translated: CASSSLGRVLDGQYF. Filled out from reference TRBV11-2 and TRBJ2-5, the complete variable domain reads EAGVAQSPRYKIIEKRQSVAFWCNPISGHATLYWYQQILGQGPKLLIQFQNNGVVDDSQLPKDRFSAERLKGVDSTLKIQPAKLEDSAVYLCASSSLGRVLDGQYFGPGTRLLVL.

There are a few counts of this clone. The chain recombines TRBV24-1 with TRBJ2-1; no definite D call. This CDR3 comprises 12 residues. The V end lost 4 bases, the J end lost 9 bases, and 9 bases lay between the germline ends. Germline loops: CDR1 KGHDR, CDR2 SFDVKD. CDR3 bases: TGTGCCACCAGTGAGAACAAAGGTGAGCAGTTCTTC. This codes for CATSENKGEQFF.

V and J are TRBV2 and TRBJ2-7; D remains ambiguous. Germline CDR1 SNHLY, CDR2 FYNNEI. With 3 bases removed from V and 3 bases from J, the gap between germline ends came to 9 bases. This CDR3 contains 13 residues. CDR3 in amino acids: CASSDYIRYEQYF. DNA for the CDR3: TGTGCCAGCAGTGATTATATTCGCTACGAGCAGTACTTC.

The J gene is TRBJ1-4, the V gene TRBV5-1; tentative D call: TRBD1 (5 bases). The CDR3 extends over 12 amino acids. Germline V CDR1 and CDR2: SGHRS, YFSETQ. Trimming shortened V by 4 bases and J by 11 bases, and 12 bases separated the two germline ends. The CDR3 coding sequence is TGCGCCAGCAGCCCTGGAGGGGAGAAACTGTTTTTT. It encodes CASSPGGEKLFF.

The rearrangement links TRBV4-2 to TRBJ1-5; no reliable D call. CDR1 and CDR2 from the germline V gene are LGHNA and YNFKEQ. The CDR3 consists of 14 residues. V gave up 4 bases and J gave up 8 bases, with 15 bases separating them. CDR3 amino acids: CASSPNKGPEPQHF. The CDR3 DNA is TGTGCCAGCAGCCCAAACAAGGGCCCGGAGCCCCAGCATTTT.

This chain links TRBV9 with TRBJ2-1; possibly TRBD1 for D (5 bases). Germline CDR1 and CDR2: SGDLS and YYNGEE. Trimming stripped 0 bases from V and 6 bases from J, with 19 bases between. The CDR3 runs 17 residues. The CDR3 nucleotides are TGTGCCAGCAGCGTAGGCCCTACAGGCCCCCTCAGCAATGAGCAGTTCTTC. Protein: CASSVGPTGPLSNEQFF.

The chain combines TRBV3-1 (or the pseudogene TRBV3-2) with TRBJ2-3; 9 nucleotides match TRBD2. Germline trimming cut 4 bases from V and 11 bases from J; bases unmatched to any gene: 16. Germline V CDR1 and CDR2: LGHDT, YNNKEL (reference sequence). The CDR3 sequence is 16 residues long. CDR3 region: CASSPEMAGGPVKQYF. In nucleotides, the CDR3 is TGTGCCAGCAGCCCAGAGATGGCGGGGGGGCCTGTCAAGCAGTATTTT.

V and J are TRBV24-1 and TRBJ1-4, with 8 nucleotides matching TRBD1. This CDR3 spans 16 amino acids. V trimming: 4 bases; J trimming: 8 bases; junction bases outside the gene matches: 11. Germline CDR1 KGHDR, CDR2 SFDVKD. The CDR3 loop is CATSEPTGTGPEKLFF. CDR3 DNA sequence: TGTGCCACCAGTGAACCCACCGGGACAGGCCCCGAAAAACTGTTTTTT.

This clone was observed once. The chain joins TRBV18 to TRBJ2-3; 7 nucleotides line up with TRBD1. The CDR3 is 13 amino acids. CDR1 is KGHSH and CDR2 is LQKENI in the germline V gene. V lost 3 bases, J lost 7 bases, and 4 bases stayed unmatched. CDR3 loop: CASSPDRKYTQYF. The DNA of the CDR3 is TGTGCCAGCTCACCGGACAGGAAATATACGCAGTATTTT.

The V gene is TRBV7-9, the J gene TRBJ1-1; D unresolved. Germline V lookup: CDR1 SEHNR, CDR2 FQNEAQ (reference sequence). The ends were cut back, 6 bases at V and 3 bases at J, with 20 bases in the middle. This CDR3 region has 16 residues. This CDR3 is CASSDRYRSLDTEAFF. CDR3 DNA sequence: TGTGCCAGCAGTGACCGGTACAGAAGTTTAGACACTGAAGCTTTCTTT.

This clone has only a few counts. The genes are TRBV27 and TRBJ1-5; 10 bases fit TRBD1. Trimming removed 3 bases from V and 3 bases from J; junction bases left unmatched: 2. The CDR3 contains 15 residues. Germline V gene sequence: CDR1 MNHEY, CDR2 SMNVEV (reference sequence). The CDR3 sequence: CASSFGTGVNQPQHF. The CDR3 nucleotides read TGTGCCAGCAGTTTTGGGACAGGGGTCAATCAGCCCCAGCATTTT.